The entry below describes one T cell receptor (beta chain). Its target is unknown. These data originate in a study of T cell repertoires in cytomegalovirus infection. Study at large: Recently identified HLA-C-restricted CMV epitopes were used, and well-studied HLA-B-restricted CMV epitopes were used as well. CMV infection together with matching HLA type was indicated by public TCR beta signatures. Points from the study as a whole: There were HLA-C-restricted CMV-specific TCR beta clonotypes dominating the ex vivo response. The cumulative frequency of public TCR beta families identified carriers of CMV plus the relevant HLA.

CDR1 and CDR2 (germline): DFQATT, SNEGSKA (reference sequence). V was clipped by 5 bases and J by 2 bases, with 20 bases between them. The CDR3 extends over 16 amino acids. TCRdb reprocessed the reads with MiXCR, giving one entry per CDR3 protein. The sample includes 750,000 to 950,000 distinct CDR3 sequences, 25% to 35% seen only once; the top ten take around 14%. The sequences come from cultured CD8+ T cells from PBMCs, collected from culture after CMV antigen stimulation. The receptor was derived from a human donor in good health (CMV status not recorded). Some clones in this sample may be carry-over from other donors' samples. The chain has TRBV20-1 and TRBJ2-3; a weak D match, TRBD2 (6 bases). The CDR3: CSAHGGTLDFTDTQYF. CDR3 bases: TGCAGTGCTCACGGGGGAACTCTCGACTTCACAGATACGCAGTATTTT.